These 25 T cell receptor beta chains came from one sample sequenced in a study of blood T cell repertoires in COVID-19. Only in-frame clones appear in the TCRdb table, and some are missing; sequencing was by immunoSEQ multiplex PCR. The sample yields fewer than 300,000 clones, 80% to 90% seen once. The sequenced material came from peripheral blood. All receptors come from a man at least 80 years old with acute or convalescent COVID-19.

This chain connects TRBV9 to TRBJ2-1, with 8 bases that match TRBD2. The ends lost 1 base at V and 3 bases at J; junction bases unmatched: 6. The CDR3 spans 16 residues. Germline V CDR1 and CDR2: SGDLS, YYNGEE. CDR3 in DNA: TGTGCCAGCAGCGTAAAATCGAGCGGGAGCTACAATGAGCAGTTCTTC. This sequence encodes CASSVKSSGSYNEQFF.

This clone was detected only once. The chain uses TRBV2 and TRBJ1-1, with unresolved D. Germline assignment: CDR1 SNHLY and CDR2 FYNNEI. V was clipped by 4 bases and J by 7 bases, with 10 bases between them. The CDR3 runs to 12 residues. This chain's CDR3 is CASSARYYEAFF. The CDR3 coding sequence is TGTGCCAGCAGTGCCCGTTACTATGAAGCTTTCTTT.

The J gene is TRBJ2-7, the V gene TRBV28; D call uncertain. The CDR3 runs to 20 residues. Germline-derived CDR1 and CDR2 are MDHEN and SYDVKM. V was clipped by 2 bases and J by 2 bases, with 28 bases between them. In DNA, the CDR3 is TGTGCCAGCAGTTTAAAGTCGCGGCAGACGAGACCCCTTTCGACCTACGAGCAGTACTTC. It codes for CASSLKSRQTRPLSTYEQYF. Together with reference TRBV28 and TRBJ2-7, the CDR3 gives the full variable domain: DVKVTQSSRYLVKRTGEKVFLECVQDMDHENMFWYRQDPGLGLRLIYFSYDVKMKEKGDIPEGYSVSREKKERFSLILESASTNQTSMYLCASSLKSRQTRPLSTYEQYFGPGTRLTVT.

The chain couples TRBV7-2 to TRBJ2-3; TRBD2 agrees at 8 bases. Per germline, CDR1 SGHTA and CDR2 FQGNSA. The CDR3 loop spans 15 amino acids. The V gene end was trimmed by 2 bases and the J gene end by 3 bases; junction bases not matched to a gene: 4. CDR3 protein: CASSLWASGTDTQYF. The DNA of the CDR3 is TGTGCCAGCAGCTTATGGGCTAGCGGGACAGATACGCAGTATTTT.

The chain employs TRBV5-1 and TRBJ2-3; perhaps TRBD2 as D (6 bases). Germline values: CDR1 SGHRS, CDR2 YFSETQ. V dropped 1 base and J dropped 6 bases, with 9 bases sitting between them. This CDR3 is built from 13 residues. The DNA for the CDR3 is TGCGCCAGCAGCTTGATACGGGAGGATACGCAGTATTTT. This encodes CASSLIREDTQYF.

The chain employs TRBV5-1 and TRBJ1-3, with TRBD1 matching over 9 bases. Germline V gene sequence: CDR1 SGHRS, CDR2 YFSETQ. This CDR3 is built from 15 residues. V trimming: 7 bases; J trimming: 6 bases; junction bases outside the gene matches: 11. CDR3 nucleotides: TGCGCCAGCGCCCTGGGACAGGGACTTCCAAACACCATATATTTT. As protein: CASALGQGLPNTIYF.

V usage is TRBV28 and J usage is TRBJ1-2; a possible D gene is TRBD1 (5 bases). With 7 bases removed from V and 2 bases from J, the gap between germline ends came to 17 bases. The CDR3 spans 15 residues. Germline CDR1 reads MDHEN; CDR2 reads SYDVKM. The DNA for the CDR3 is TGTGCCAGCACCCCGACCAGGGCCCGCAACTATGGCTACACCTTC. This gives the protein CASTPTRARNYGYTF.

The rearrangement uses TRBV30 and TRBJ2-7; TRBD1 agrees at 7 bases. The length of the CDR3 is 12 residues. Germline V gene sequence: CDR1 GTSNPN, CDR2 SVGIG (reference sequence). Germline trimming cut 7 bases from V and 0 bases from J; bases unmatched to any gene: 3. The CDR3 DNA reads TGTGCCTCGGGACAGAACTCCTACGAGCAGTACTTC. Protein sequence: CASGQNSYEQYF.

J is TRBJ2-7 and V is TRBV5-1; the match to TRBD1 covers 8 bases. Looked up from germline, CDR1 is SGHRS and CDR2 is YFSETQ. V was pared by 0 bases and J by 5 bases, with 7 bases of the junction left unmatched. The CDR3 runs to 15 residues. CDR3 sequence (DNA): TGCGCCAGCAGCTTGGGGGGGACAGGTTTTAACGAGCAGTACTTC. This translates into CASSLGGTGFNEQYF.

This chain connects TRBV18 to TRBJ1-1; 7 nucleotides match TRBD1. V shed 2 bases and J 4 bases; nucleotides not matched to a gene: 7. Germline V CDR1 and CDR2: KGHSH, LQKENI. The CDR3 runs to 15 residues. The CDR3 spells CASSPSRGESTEAFF. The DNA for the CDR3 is TGTGCCAGCTCACCATCCAGGGGGGAGAGCACTGAAGCTTTCTTT.

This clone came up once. Written as DNA, the CDR3 is TGTGCCAGCAGCTTACGTGGGCGCTACGAGCAGTACTTC. It specifies CASSLRGRYEQYF. The chain is built from TRBV7-2 and TRBJ2-7; D remains ambiguous. Trimming cost V 2 bases and J 3 bases, with 8 bases left between them. Germline V CDR1 and CDR2: SGHTA, FQGNSA. The CDR3 covers 13 residues.

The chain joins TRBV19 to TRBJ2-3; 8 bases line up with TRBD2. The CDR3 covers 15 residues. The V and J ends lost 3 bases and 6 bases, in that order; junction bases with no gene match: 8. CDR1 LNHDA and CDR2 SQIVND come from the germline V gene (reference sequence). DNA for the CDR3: TGTGCCAGTAGTATTATAGGAGCGGGAGCTGATACGCAGTATTTT. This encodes CASSIIGAGADTQYF.

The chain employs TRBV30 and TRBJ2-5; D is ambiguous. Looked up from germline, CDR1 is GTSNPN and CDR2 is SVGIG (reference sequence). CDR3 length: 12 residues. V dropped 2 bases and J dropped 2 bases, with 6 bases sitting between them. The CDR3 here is CAWSIVQETQYF. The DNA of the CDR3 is TGTGCCTGGAGTATAGTGCAAGAGACCCAGTACTTC.

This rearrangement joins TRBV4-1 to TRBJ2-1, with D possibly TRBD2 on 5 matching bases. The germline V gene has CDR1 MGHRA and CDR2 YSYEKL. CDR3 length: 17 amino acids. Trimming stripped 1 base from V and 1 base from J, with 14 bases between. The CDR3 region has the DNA TGCGCCAGCAGCCAAGCATCGAGCGGACCTTCCTACAATGAGCAGTTCTTC. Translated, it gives CASSQASSGPSYNEQFF.

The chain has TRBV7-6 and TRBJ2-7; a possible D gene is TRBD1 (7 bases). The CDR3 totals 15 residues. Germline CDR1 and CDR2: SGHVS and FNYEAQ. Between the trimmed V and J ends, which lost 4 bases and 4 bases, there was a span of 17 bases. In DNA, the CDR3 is TGTGCCAGCAGCTCCCGACTAGGGGGCAGATACGAGCAGTACTTC. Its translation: CASSSRLGGRYEQYF.

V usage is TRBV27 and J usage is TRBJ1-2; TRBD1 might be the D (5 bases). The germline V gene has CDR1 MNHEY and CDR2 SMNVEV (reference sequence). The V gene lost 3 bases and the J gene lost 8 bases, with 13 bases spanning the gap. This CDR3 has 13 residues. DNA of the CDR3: TGTGCCAGCAGTTTCCAGGGCGGGACCGGCTACACCTTC. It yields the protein CASSFQGGTGYTF.

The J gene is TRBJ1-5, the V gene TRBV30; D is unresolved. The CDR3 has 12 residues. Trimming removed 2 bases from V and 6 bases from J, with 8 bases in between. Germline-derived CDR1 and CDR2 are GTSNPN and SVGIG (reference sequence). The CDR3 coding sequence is TGTGCCTGGAGTATTGCGGGTCAGCCCCAGCATTTT. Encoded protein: CAWSIAGQPQHF.

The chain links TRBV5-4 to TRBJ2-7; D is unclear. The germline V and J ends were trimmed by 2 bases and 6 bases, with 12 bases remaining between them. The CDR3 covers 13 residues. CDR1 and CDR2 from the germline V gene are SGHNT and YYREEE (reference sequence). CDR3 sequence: CASSLEIAGEQYF. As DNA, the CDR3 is TGTGCCAGCAGCTTAGAGATCGCCGGCGAGCAGTACTTC.

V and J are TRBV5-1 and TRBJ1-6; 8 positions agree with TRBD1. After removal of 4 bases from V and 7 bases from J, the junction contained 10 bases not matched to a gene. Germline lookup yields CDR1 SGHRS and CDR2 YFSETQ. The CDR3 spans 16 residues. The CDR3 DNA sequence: TGCGCCAGCAGCCTGACCCCGGACAGGGCGAATTCACCCCTCCACTTT. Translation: CASSLTPDRANSPLHF.

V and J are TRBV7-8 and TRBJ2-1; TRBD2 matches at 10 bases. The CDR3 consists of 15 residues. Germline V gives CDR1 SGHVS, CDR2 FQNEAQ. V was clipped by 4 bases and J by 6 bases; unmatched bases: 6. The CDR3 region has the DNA TGTGCCAGCAGCTCGTCTAGCGGGAGATTCAATGAGCAGTTCTTC. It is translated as CASSSSSGRFNEQFF.

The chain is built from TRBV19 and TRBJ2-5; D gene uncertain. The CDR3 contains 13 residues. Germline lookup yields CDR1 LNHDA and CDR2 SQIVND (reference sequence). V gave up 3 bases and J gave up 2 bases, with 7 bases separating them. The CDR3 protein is CASSIVVQETQYF. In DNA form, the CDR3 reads TGTGCCAGTAGTATTGTTGTACAAGAGACCCAGTACTTC.

CDR3 in DNA: TGTGCCAGCAGTGATGGGACAGGCCGCGGTGAGACCCAGTACTTC. It yields the protein CASSDGTGRGETQYF. This sequence joins TRBV6-1 and TRBJ2-5; 8 bases are a match to TRBD1. Germline lookup yields CDR1 MNHNS and CDR2 SASEGT. The CDR3 contains 15 residues. V lost 3 bases and J lost 5; bases outside the gene matches: 8.

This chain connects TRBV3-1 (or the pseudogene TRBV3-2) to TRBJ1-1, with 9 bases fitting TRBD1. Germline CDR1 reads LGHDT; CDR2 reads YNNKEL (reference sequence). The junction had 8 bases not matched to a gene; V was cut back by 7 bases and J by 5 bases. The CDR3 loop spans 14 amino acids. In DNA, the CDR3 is TGTGCCAGCACCCAGACAGGGGGTAGTACTGAAGCTTTCTTT. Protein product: CASTQTGGSTEAFF.

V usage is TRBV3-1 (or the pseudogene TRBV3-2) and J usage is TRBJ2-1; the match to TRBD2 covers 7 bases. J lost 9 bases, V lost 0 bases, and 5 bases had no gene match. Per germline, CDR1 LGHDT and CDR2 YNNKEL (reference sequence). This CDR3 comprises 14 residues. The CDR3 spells CASSQETSLGEQFF. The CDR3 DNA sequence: TGTGCCAGCAGCCAAGAGACTAGCTTGGGTGAGCAGTTCTTC.

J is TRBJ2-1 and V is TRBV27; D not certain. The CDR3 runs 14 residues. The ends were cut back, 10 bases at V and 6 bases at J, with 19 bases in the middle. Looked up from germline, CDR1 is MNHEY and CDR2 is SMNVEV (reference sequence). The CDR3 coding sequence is TGTGCCACTCGACCCCTACCCCCGGGCAATGAGCAGTTCTTC. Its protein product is CATRPLPPGNEQFF.